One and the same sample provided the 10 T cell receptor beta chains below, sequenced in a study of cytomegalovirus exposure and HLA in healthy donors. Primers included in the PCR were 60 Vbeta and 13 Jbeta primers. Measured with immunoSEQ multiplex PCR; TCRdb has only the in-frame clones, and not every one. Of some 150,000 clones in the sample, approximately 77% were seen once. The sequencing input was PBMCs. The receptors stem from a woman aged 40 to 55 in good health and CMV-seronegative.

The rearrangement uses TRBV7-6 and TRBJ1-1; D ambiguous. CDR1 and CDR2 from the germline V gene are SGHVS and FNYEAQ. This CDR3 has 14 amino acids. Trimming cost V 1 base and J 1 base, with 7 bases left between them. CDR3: CASSLVQSNTEAFF. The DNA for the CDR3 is TGTGCCAGCAGCTTAGTACAGTCGAACACTGAAGCTTTCTTT.

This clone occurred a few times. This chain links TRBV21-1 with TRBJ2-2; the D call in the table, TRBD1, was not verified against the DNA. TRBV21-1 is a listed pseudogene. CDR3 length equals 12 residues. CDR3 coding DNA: TGTGCCAGAAGCGACAGAACCGGGGAGCTGTTTTTT. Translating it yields CARSDRTGELFF.

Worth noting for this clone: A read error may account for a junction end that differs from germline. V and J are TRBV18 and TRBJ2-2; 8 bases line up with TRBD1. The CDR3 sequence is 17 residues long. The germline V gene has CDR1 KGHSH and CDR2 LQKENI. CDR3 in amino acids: CASSPPGQVQNTGELFF. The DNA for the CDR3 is TGTGCCAGCTCCCCACCGGGACAGGTACAGAACACCGGGGAGCTGTTTTTT.

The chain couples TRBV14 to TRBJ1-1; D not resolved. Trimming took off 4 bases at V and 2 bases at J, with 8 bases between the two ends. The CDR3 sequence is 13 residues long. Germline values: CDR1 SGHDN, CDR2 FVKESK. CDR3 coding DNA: TGTGCCAGCAGCCGAGGCTTAAACACTGAAGCTTTCTTT. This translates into CASSRGLNTEAFF.

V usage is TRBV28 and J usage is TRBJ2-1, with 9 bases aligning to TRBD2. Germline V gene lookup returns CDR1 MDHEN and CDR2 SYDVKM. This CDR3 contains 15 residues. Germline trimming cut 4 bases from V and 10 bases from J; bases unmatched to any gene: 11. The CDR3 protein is CASSSAGGPGGEQFF. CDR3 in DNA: TGTGCCAGCAGTTCAGCGGGGGGTCCGGGGGGCGAGCAGTTCTTC. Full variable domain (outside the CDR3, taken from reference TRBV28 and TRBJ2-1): DVKVTQSSRYLVKRTGEKVFLECVQDMDHENMFWYRQDPGLGLRLIYFSYDVKMKEKGDIPEGYSVSREKKERFSLILESASTNQTSMYLCASSSAGGPGGEQFFGPGTRLTVL.

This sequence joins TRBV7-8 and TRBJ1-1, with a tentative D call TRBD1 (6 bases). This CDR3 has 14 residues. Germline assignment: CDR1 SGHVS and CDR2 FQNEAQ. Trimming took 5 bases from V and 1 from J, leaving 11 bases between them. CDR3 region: CASSAQGQNTEAFF. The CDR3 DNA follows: TGTGCCAGCAGCGCGCAGGGACAGAACACTGAAGCTTTCTTT.

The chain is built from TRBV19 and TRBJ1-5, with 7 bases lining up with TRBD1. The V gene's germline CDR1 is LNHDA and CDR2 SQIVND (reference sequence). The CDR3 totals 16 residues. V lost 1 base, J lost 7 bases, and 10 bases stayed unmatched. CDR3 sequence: CASSIVFKGAGQPQHF. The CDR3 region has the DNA TGTGCCAGTAGTATAGTGTTCAAGGGGGCAGGACAGCCCCAGCATTTT.

The CDR3 region has the DNA TGTGCCAGCAGCACCGGACAGGGCTATAACTATGGCTACACCTTC. It yields the protein CASSTGQGYNYGYTF. V and J are TRBV7-9 and TRBJ1-2; 8 positions agree with TRBD1. From germline, CDR1 is SEHNR and CDR2 FQNEAQ (reference sequence). There are 15 residues in the CDR3. Losses at the gene ends were 5 bases for V and 1 base for J; bases not matched to a gene: 6.

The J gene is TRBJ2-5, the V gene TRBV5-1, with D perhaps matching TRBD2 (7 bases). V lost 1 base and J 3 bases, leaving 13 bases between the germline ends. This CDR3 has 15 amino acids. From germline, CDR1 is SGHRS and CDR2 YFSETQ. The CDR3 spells CASSLYGGPEETQYF. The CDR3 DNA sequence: TGCGCCAGCAGCTTGTACGGGGGGCCAGAAGAGACCCAGTACTTC.

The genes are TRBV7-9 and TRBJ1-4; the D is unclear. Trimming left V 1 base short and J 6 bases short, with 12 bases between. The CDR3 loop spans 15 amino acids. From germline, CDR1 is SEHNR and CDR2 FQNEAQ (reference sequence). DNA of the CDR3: TGTGCCAGCAGCTTAGTTCGGGGAATAGATGAAAAACTGTTTTTT. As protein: CASSLVRGIDEKLFF.